This T cell receptor beta chain was profiled in a study of neoadjuvant anti-PD-1 for oral cavity cancer. Profiled with immunoSEQ multiplex PCR; TCRdb holds only in-frame clones, not every one. This table has tens of thousands of clones, more than 70% appearing once. The material sequenced was PBMCs, taken before nivolumab (anti-PD-1) treatment. This sequence originates from a person between 40 and 80 years old with oral cavity squamous cell carcinoma.

In DNA, the CDR3 is TGTGCCAGTAGTCTCATAGCGGGGGGGTTGATTGGCACAGATACGCAGTATTTT. Encoded protein: CASSLIAGGLIGTDTQYF. The chain joins TRBV19 to TRBJ2-3, with 11 bases identical to TRBD2. This CDR3 has 18 residues. After removal of 5 bases from V and 1 base from J, the junction contained 11 bases not matched to a gene. Germline V lookup: CDR1 LNHDA, CDR2 SQIVND (reference sequence).